This T cell receptor beta chain derives from a study of blood T cell repertoires in COVID-19 (dated by TCRdb to the early 2020s). About the study as a whole: Samples covering the acute and convalescent phases of COVID-19 were provided by collaborators in the United States, Italy and Spain. The repertoires were released in a freely available public database meant as a resource for research on the immune response to SARS-CoV-2. The samples were drawn from two sources: the first 160 participants of the ongoing ImmuneRACE study, and 1,000 to 1,500 subjects contributed by 6 global collaborators. Deeply sampled blood TCRbeta repertoires from subjects exposed to, actively infected with, or recovered from COVID-19 were included in the dataset. The sample metadata nearly always contained a de-identified subject ID, COVID-19 status, age in years and sex. The material from the prospective study consisted of cDNA or gDNA derived from T cells, B-cell-depleted T cells, or PBMCs. Where available, HLA class I and class II types were obtained from metadata supplied by the sample provider rather than from assay-based typing. The research as a whole found: Clinical and demographic metadata were provided uncurated, with the amount varying by source and participant.

As concerns this clone: Its binding antigen is unknown. The junction departs from the called germline gene at one end, perhaps through a read error.

TCRbeta CDR3 regions were amplified from genomic DNA by means of the immunoSEQ Assay, a bias-controlled multiplex PCR. Turning to the authors' computational methods: The number of nucleated cells in each sample was estimated from the amplification of reference gene primers within the assay. Sequence reads were collapsed and filtered to measure the absolute abundance of every unique TCRbeta CDR3 rearrangement. Productive Simpson clonality was computed per sample as the square root of Simpson's diversity index over productive rearrangements. This is the immuneACCESS table as TCRdb keeps it, with only in-frame sequences that have V and J called. A part of the clones is gone; compared with another copy, unresolved V genes explain less than half, and the rest is unexplained. V and J calls and clone size follow that table, whereas D and trimming were derived from the DNA. This sample comprises 60,000 to 85,000 clones, roughly 74% of them detected only once. 15% to 19% of the sample belongs to the ten largest clones.

The CDR3 spans 16 residues, from the cysteine through the phenylalanine. Here the CDR3 DNA is all that survives: 48 bases in frame from base 1. The CDR1 and CDR2 encoded by the germline V gene are MNHNS and SASEGT. Collaborating institutions collected whole blood in K2EDTA tubes following their own protocols. Collaborator samples were shipped for TCRbeta analysis as frozen whole blood, isolated PBMCs, or DNA extracted from either sample type. The chain employs TRBV6-1 and TRBJ2-7, and possibly TRBD1, on 6 matching bases. The sample comprised peripheral blood. This receptor was identified in a human donor in a cohort sampled during active COVID-19. The CDR3 protein is CASSEDDRTLYYGQYF. The nucleotide sequence is TGTGCCAGCAGTGAAGATGACAGGACCCTATACTACGGGCAGTACTTC.